This entry concerns a single T cell receptor (beta chain). Antigen specificity is unknown. The data are from a study of T cells in Graves' hyperthyroidism and ophthalmopathy. Broader study findings: Most clonotypes expanded in thyroid above 0.001 were likewise present in blood.

RNA transcripts provided the source from which TCR beta CDR3 regions were amplified. The primer set for the first-round RT-PCR of the TCR CDR3 was HTBI. TCRdb used MiXCR to reprocess the multiplex PCR reads, holding one entry per CDR3 protein. The data contain about 540,000 distinct CDR3 sequences, 46% of them singletons. It was considered stable Graves' hyperthyroidism when ophthalmopathy did not progress within 18 months. Exclusion followed for patients with uncontrolled infection, other autoimmune disease, pregnancy or lactation. Together with thyroid ultrasound, orbital computed tomography, serum thyroxine and TRAb, clinical symptoms were used for diagnoses. The germline V gene encodes CDR1 SGHTA and CDR2 FQGNSA. The CDR3 has 16 residues. J was trimmed by 0 bases and V by 5 bases; bases with no gene match: 5.

The sequencing sample was made of peripheral blood or thyroid tissue (not recorded which). The chain employs TRBV7-2 and TRBJ2-7; the match to TRBD2 covers 12 bases. The receptor was derived from a young woman with Graves' hyperthyroidism. CDR3 sequence: CASSLGLAGPSYEQYF. CDR3 bases: TGTGCCAGCAGCCTCGGACTAGCGGGACCCTCCTACGAGCAGTACTTC.